This is a list of T cell receptor beta chains from one sample in a study of blood T cells in healthy people across ages. One entry per CDR3 protein results from TCRdb running MiXCR on the 5' RACE reads. This sample has over 550,000 distinct CDR3 sequences, with less than 35% found just once. Input material: blood. These receptors were taken from a woman aged 80 or over in good health. Each CDR3 is given with its conserved first and last residue.

TRBJ1-5	TRBV7-6	CAGSLGGQFSNQPQHF
TRBJ2-7	TRBV5-1	CASSRDNYEQYF
TRBJ1-2	TRBV6-6	CASSLGGRRGYTF
TRBJ1-1	TRBV2	CATNNRQDTEAFF
TRBJ1-1	TRBV30	CAWSRGYTEAFF
TRBJ2-1	TRBV7-3	CASSPPGLSFSEQFF
TRBJ1-2	TRBV7-9	CASSRGEFIDYGYTF
TRBJ1-5	TRBV20-1	CSARKGGAGQPQHF
TRBJ2-3	TRBV20-1	CSARDTGGDTQYF
TRBJ2-2	TRBV5-1	CACSRGSSPGELFF
TRBJ2-7	TRBV5-1	CASSLRGQAYEQYF
TRBJ2-7	TRBV9	CASSAEGQARCGEQYF
TRBJ2-3	TRBV7-3	CASSYLSGGRTDTQYF
NA	TRBV20-1	CSAEVGETQYF
TRBJ2-2	TRBV7-9	CASSRGQGNTGELFF
TRBJ2-5	TRBV6-1	CASGIDRGKTQYF